Shown below are 30 T cell receptor beta chains from a single sample sequenced in a study of control samples from healthy donors and cancer patients. Method: immunoSEQ multiplex PCR; TCRdb's copy keeps in-frame clones and lacks some. The sample records roughly 130,000 clones, 75% to 95% being singletons. The specimen sequenced was blood. The source is a man between 18 and 35 years old in good health.

This rearrangement joins TRBV7-9 to TRBJ2-3; no clear D gene. The length of the CDR3 is 12 residues. V was pared by 0 bases and J by 4 bases, with 2 bases between. From germline, CDR1 is SEHNR and CDR2 FQNEAQ (reference sequence). The CDR3 nucleotides are TGTGCCAGCAGCTTAGCAGCAGATACGCAGTATTTT. Translating gives CASSLAADTQYF. Full variable domain (remainder filled in from reference TRBV7-9 and TRBJ2-3): DTGVSQNPRHKITKRGQNVTFRCDPISEHNRLYWYRQTLGQGPEFLTYFQNEAQLEKSRLLSDRFSAERPKGSFSTLEIQRTEQGDSAMYLCASSLAADTQYFGPGTRLTVL.

The genes are TRBV21-1 and TRBJ1-1; the D call in the table, TRBD1, was not verified against the DNA. TRBV21-1 is described as a pseudogene. The CDR3 length is 15 residues. CDR3 DNA sequence: TGTGCCAGCAGCAAAGGGGCGACAGGGGCAAATGAAGCTTTCTTT. Protein sequence: CASSKGATGANEAFF.

This clone was recorded a few times. The chain has TRBV12-2 and TRBJ1-1; TRBD1 is taken as the D call from the table, unchecked against the DNA. TRBV12-2 is labeled a pseudogene. This CDR3 comprises 13 residues. The CDR3 DNA follows: TGTGCAAGTCGCCCCGGACAGGGGTCTGAAGCTTTCTTT. It yields the protein CASRPGQGSEAFF.

This chain links TRBV7-6 with TRBJ2-1, with 14 bases lining up with TRBD2. The germline V gene has CDR1 SGHVS and CDR2 FNYEAQ. This CDR3 is built from 18 residues. The ends lost 7 bases at V and 2 bases at J; junction bases unmatched: 10. The CDR3 nucleotides are TGTGCCAGCAACCCGGGCGGGACTAGCGGGAGTCCCTACAATGAGCAGTTCTTC. This sequence encodes CASNPGGTSGSPYNEQFF.

The chain uses TRBV5-5 and TRBJ2-7; D gene ambiguous. Germline V gene sequence: CDR1 SGHKS, CDR2 YYEKEE (reference sequence). V lost 0 bases and J lost 3, with 10 bases in between. The CDR3 contains 14 residues. The CDR3 DNA follows: TGTGCCAGCAGCTTGGGGCAGGTGGGCTACGAGCAGTACTTC. This codes for CASSLGQVGYEQYF.

This clone was observed at least ten times. V usage is TRBV28 and J usage is TRBJ1-6; D is undetermined. CDR3 length: 15 residues. Germline values: CDR1 MDHEN, CDR2 SYDVKM. The V gene lost 3 bases and the J gene lost 14 bases, with 20 bases spanning the gap. CDR3 loop: CASSFPQRSLSALHF. The CDR3 nucleotides are TGTGCCAGCAGTTTTCCCCAGAGGAGCCTCTCCGCCCTCCACTTT.

The chain employs TRBV7-9 and TRBJ1-4, with D uncertain. V lost 1 base and J lost 6, with 12 bases in between. The CDR3 sequence is 15 residues long. Germline V gives CDR1 SEHNR, CDR2 FQNEAQ (reference sequence). The CDR3 DNA sequence: TGTGCCAGCAGCTTAGACGTCTGGGGTGATGAAAAACTGTTTTTT. Amino acids: CASSLDVWGDEKLFF.

V is TRBV6-2 or TRBV6-3 and J is TRBJ2-7, with D possibly being TRBD2 (5 bases). This CDR3 is 15 amino acids long. The germline CDR1 and CDR2 sequences are MNHEY and SVGEGT. With 0 bases removed from V and 4 bases from J, the gap between germline ends came to 13 bases. In DNA, the CDR3 is TGTGCCAGCAGTTACTCAAGCGGAATTGGGTACGAGCAGTACTTC. Translated: CASSYSSGIGYEQYF.

The chain has TRBV28 and TRBJ1-1; possible D gene TRBD1, 6 bases. The CDR3 spans 15 residues. Trimming took off 5 bases at V and 0 bases at J, with 13 bases between the two ends. The germline gives CDR1 MDHEN, CDR2 SYDVKM. This chain's CDR3 is CASSPRGALNTEAFF. The DNA for the CDR3 is TGTGCCAGCAGTCCAAGGGGGGCGTTGAACACTGAAGCTTTCTTT.

The chain uses TRBV7-2 and TRBJ1-1; D is uncertain. Trimming removed 2 bases at V and 3 bases at J, with 13 bases between. The CDR3 covers 15 residues. Looked up from germline, CDR1 is SGHTA and CDR2 is FQGNSA. CDR3 loop: CASSLNWAKHTEAFF. The CDR3 coding sequence is TGTGCCAGCAGCTTAAACTGGGCCAAGCACACTGAAGCTTTCTTT.

This clone was seen only once. The CDR3 spells CASSSGTVFNQPQHF. For the CDR3, the DNA is TGTGCCAGCAGCTCCGGGACAGTTTTTAATCAGCCCCAGCATTTT. This sequence joins TRBV5-6 and TRBJ1-5, with 7 bases lining up with TRBD1. With V trimmed by 3 bases and J by 4 bases, 7 bases remained unmatched. Germline V gene data show CDR1 as SGHDT and CDR2 as YYEEEE. The CDR3 spans 15 residues.

This rearrangement joins TRBV5-5 to TRBJ2-2; D is tentatively TRBD1 or TRBD2 (5 bases each). V gave up 2 bases and J gave up 5 bases, with 7 bases separating them. Germline assignment: CDR1 SGHKS and CDR2 YYEKEE (reference sequence). The CDR3 contains 13 residues. In nucleotides, the CDR3 is TGTGCCAGCAGCTTCTGGGGGACCGGGGAGCTGTTTTTT. Its protein is CASSFWGTGELFF.

The rearrangement joins TRBV19 to TRBJ1-5; TRBD1 might be the D (6 bases). The germline gives CDR1 LNHDA, CDR2 SQIVND (reference sequence). CDR3 length: 14 amino acids. The germline V and J ends were trimmed by 3 bases and 8 bases, with 14 bases remaining between them. CDR3: CASSMHGQNEPQHF. CDR3 coding DNA: TGTGCCAGTAGTATGCATGGACAGAATGAGCCCCAGCATTTT.

The gene calls are TRBV2 and TRBJ2-7, with 10 positions matching TRBD1. Germline CDR1 reads SNHLY; CDR2 reads FYNNEI. J was trimmed by 6 bases and V by 6 bases; bases with no gene match: 2. This CDR3 contains 12 residues. CDR3: CASSGTGVEQYV. In DNA, the CDR3 is TGTGCCAGCAGCGGGACAGGGGTCGAGCAGTACGTC.

This clone was detected only a few times. This sequence joins TRBV4-1 and TRBJ2-7; no clear D gene. This CDR3 has 13 amino acids. V was trimmed by 1 base and J by 3 bases, leaving 7 bases between them. CDR1 is MGHRA and CDR2 is YSYEKL in the germline V gene. The CDR3 loop reads CASSQGLGYEQYV. The CDR3 nucleotides read TGCGCCAGCAGCCAAGGCCTCGGCTACGAGCAGTACGTC.

This clone was counted once. The J gene is TRBJ1-5, the V gene TRBV7-2; 10 bases match TRBD1. With V trimmed by 5 bases and J by 1 base, 8 bases remained unmatched. From germline, CDR1 is SGHTA and CDR2 FQGNSA. The CDR3 spans 17 residues. CDR3 loop: CASSKLGDRGSNQPQHF. The CDR3 bases are TGTGCCAGCAGCAAACTGGGGGACAGGGGAAGCAATCAGCCCCAGCATTTT.

The chain carries TRBV5-5 and TRBJ2-1; 7 bases are shared with TRBD2. CDR1 SGHKS and CDR2 YYEKEE come from the germline V gene (reference sequence). J was trimmed by 0 bases and V by 2 bases; bases with no gene match: 5. The CDR3 is 16 amino acids. As DNA, the CDR3 is TGTGCCAGCAGCTTCGGAGGGAGGGCCTCCTACAATGAGCAGTTCTTC. This encodes CASSFGGRASYNEQFF.

This rearrangement joins TRBV3-1 (or the pseudogene TRBV3-2) to TRBJ2-1; D is ambiguous. The germline V and J ends were trimmed by 1 base and 0 bases, with 10 bases remaining between them. This CDR3 contains 16 residues. Germline CDR1 reads LGHDT; CDR2 reads YNNKEL (reference sequence). The CDR3 sequence is CASSQVYESSYNEQFF. CDR3 sequence (DNA): TGTGCCAGCAGCCAAGTCTACGAAAGCTCCTACAATGAGCAGTTCTTC.

The rearrangement joins TRBV3-1 (or the pseudogene TRBV3-2) to TRBJ1-2, with 7 bases fitting TRBD1. Germline assignment: CDR1 LGHDT and CDR2 YNNKEL (reference sequence). Losses at the gene ends were 8 bases for V and 7 bases for J; bases not matched to a gene: 13. The CDR3 has 14 residues. CDR3: CASQGQTPWIGYTF. CDR3 coding DNA: TGTGCCAGCCAGGGACAGACTCCGTGGATTGGCTACACCTTC.

The rearrangement links TRBV7-6 to TRBJ2-3, with a weak D call TRBD2 (5 bases). V dropped 2 bases and J dropped 2 bases, with 11 bases sitting between them. Per the germline V gene, CDR1 is SGHVS and CDR2 is FNYEAQ. This CDR3 is built from 15 residues. The CDR3 reads CASSLLPDSTDTQYF. The CDR3 nucleotides read TGTGCCAGCAGCTTACTCCCGGACTCCACAGATACGCAGTATTTT.

About this clone: Sequence at one end of the junction differs from germline and may be a read error. The chain employs TRBV7-7 and TRBJ2-5; no definite D call. Per the germline V gene, CDR1 is SSHAT and CDR2 is FNYEAQ (reference sequence). The CDR3 has 14 residues. The CDR3 region is CASSLTAFQETQYF. CDR3 in DNA: TGTGCTAGCAGCTTAACGGCCTTCCAAGAGACCCAGTACTTC.

In its sample, this clone was seen once. The chain couples TRBV19 to TRBJ2-2, with TRBD2 matching 10 bases. Trimming removed 2 bases from V and 4 bases from J; junction bases left unmatched: 7. The CDR3 totals 17 residues. The germline CDR1 and CDR2 sequences are LNHDA and SQIVND (reference sequence). The CDR3 spells CASSISVAGGITGELFF. In DNA form, the CDR3 reads TGTGCCAGTAGTATATCGGTAGCGGGAGGAATCACCGGGGAGCTGTTTTTT.

This sequence joins TRBV18 and TRBJ1-2, with unresolved D. Deletions cut 1 base from V and 6 bases from J, with 9 bases between. This CDR3 contains 13 residues. Germline V gene lookup returns CDR1 KGHSH and CDR2 LQKENI. The CDR3: CASSPQGADGYTF. The CDR3 DNA sequence: TGTGCCAGCTCACCACAGGGAGCAGATGGCTACACCTTC.

The chain carries TRBV2 and TRBJ2-3, with D perhaps TRBD2 (6 bases). CDR3 length equals 15 residues. Germline assignment: CDR1 SNHLY and CDR2 FYNNEI. The germline V and J ends were trimmed by 4 bases and 2 bases, with 13 bases remaining between them. The CDR3 region is CASSVEGLFTDTQYF. Here the CDR3 DNA reads TGTGCCAGCAGTGTTGAGGGACTTTTCACAGATACGCAGTATTTT.

The V and J genes are TRBV19 and TRBJ2-3; possible D gene TRBD2, 5 bases. The germline V and J ends were trimmed by 3 bases and 2 bases, with 9 bases remaining between them. The CDR3 consists of 14 residues. Per germline, CDR1 LNHDA and CDR2 SQIVND (reference sequence). CDR3 residues: CASSIGIHTDTQYF. DNA of the CDR3: TGTGCCAGTAGTATCGGGATCCACACAGATACGCAGTATTTT.

The V gene is TRBV5-1, the J gene TRBJ2-5; D is ambiguous. The CDR3 runs 11 residues. V gave up 2 bases and J gave up 5 bases, with 4 bases separating them. CDR1 and CDR2 (germline): SGHRS, YFSETQ. Written as DNA, the CDR3 is TGCGCCAGCAGCTTTCGGGAGACCCAGTACTTC. Its translation is CASSFRETQYF.

The chain joins TRBV10-3 to TRBJ1-1; 7 bases line up with TRBD1. V lost 6 bases and J lost 1; bases outside the gene matches: 5. This CDR3 region has 14 residues. CDR1 and CDR2 (germline): ENHRY, SYGVKD. CDR3 amino acids: CAIRQGTANTEAFF. The CDR3 coding sequence is TGTGCCATCAGGCAGGGGACAGCGAACACTGAAGCTTTCTTT.

The chain's CDR3 is CATSDSGGPDPTGELFF. CDR3 sequence (DNA): TGTGCCACCAGTGATAGCGGGGGGCCAGACCCGACCGGGGAGCTGTTTTTT. This sequence joins TRBV24-1 and TRBJ2-2, with 9 positions matching TRBD2. Trimming took 3 bases from V and 5 from J; bases not matched to a gene: 9. The CDR3 is made up of 17 amino acids. Germline V gene sequence: CDR1 KGHDR, CDR2 SFDVKD.

The rearrangement uses TRBV4-1 and TRBJ2-3; D is uncertain. The CDR3 has 13 residues. Germline V gene lookup returns CDR1 MGHRA and CDR2 YSYEKL. Trimming removed 1 base from V and 4 bases from J, with 6 bases in between. DNA of the CDR3: TGCGCCAGCAGCCAAGGTCTCGCAGATACGCAGTATTTT. It is translated as CASSQGLADTQYF.

The CDR3 bases are TGTGCCAGCAGGGCCCCCGGGAGGGCCGGCACTGAAGCTTTCTTT. Translating gives CASRAPGRAGTEAFF. The V call is TRBV2, the J call TRBJ1-1; no reliable D call. Germline assignment: CDR1 SNHLY and CDR2 FYNNEI. The CDR3 is 15 amino acids. The V end lost 6 bases, the J end lost 4 bases, and 18 bases lay between the germline ends. The full variable domain, in which reference TRBV2 and TRBJ1-1 provide the parts outside the CDR3, is EPEVTQTPSHQVTQMGQEVILRCVPISNHLYFYWYRQILGQKVEFLVSFYNNEISEKSEIFDDQFSVERPDGSNFTLKIRSTKLEDSAMYFCASRAPGRAGTEAFFGQGTRLTVV.